The 4 T cell receptor beta chains below come from one sample, sequenced in a study of cytomegalovirus exposure and HLA in healthy donors. Amplification used 60 Vbeta primers and 13 Jbeta primers. Sequencing was performed with immunoSEQ multiplex PCR; in TCRdb, only in-frame clones are kept and a portion is missing. The sample records 120,000 to 150,000 clones, 76% being singletons. The sample comprised PBMCs. These receptors were taken from a man between 35 and 55 years old in good health and CMV-seronegative.

J is TRBJ1-4 and V is TRBV5-1; 10 bases fit TRBD1. From germline, CDR1 is SGHRS and CDR2 YFSETQ. The J segment lost 8 bases and the V segment lost 0 bases, leaving 13 bases of the junction unmatched. The CDR3 consists of 18 residues. The CDR3 is CASSLAKGSGTGEEKLFF. DNA of the CDR3: TGCGCCAGCAGCTTGGCCAAAGGGTCGGGGACAGGGGAGGAAAAACTGTTTTTT.

The genes are TRBV4-1 and TRBJ2-3; D uncertain. CDR1 MGHRA and CDR2 YSYEKL come from the germline V gene. V was pared by 2 bases and J by 3 bases, with 3 bases between. The CDR3 is made up of 12 amino acids. This CDR3 is CASSQPTDTQYF. Written as DNA, the CDR3 is TGCGCCAGCAGCCAACCGACAGATACGCAGTATTTT.

The chain recombines TRBV6-5 with TRBJ2-2, with TRBD2 matching over 10 bases. Germline CDR1 reads MNHEY; CDR2 reads SVGAGI. V trimming: 6 bases; J trimming: 6 bases; junction bases outside the gene matches: 7. The CDR3 has 15 amino acids. CDR3 region: CASRSGRGGAGELFF. CDR3 bases: TGTGCCAGCAGAAGCGGGAGGGGGGGGGCCGGGGAGCTGTTTTTT.

The rearrangement links TRBV6-1 to TRBJ2-7, with D maybe TRBD1 (6 bases). V dropped 7 bases and J dropped 2 bases, with 18 bases sitting between them. The germline V gene has CDR1 MNHNS and CDR2 SASEGT. This CDR3 has 15 amino acids. This CDR3 reads CASKPDRSGTYEQYF. The CDR3 bases are TGTGCCAGCAAACCCGACAGGTCTGGGACCTACGAGCAGTACTTC.